One and the same sample provided the 27 T cell receptor beta chains below, sequenced in a study of T cell responses to AZD1222 COVID-19 vaccine. Assay: immunoSEQ multiplex PCR; the TCRdb copy retains only in-frame clones and omits some. The sample lists more than 150,000 clones, about 91% occurring once. The specimen comprised peripheral blood, sampled on day 0 of AZD1222 vaccination. The receptors come from an adult in good health.

The rearrangement uses TRBV12-3 or TRBV12-4 and TRBJ2-1, with unresolved D. The CDR3 contains 10 residues. V was shortened by 4 bases and J by 10 bases, with 5 bases between the two germline ends. The CDR3 region has the DNA TGTGCCAGCAGTTCCCGGGAGCAGTTCTTC. It encodes CASSSREQFF.

The rearrangement links TRBV6-5 to TRBJ1-5; 7 bases align to TRBD1. The germline V gene has CDR1 MNHEY and CDR2 SVGAGI. This CDR3 has 15 amino acids. The V gene end was trimmed by 4 bases and the J gene end by 4 bases; junction bases not matched to a gene: 7. The CDR3 loop is CASSSLYRGNQPQHF. In nucleotides, the CDR3 is TGTGCCAGCAGTTCACTCTACAGGGGTAATCAGCCCCAGCATTTT.

J is TRBJ2-1 and V is TRBV3-1 (or the pseudogene TRBV3-2), with 14 bases lining up with TRBD2. Looked up from germline, CDR1 is LGHDT and CDR2 is YNNKEL (reference sequence). The CDR3 totals 16 residues. The V and J ends lost 4 bases and 1 base, in that order; junction bases with no gene match: 0. DNA of the CDR3: TGTGCCAGCAGCCGACTAGCGGGAGGGTCCTACAATGAGCAGTTCTTC. It encodes CASSRLAGGSYNEQFF.

CDR3 amino acids: CASRRDRANYGYTF. The DNA of the CDR3 is TGTGCCAGCAGGCGGGACAGAGCTAACTATGGCTACACCTTC. The chain carries TRBV6-5 and TRBJ1-2; 7 nucleotides align to TRBD1. The CDR3 sequence is 14 residues long. V lost 6 bases and J lost 0; bases outside the gene matches: 4. Germline V gene lookup returns CDR1 MNHEY and CDR2 SVGAGI.

The chain carries TRBV18 and TRBJ1-1, with a tentative D call TRBD1 (5 bases). Germline lookup yields CDR1 KGHSH and CDR2 LQKENI. The CDR3 covers 14 residues. Trimming removed 6 bases from V and 1 base from J, with 12 bases in between. This CDR3 is CASSPGGWNTEAFF. CDR3 DNA: TGTGCCAGCTCGCCGGGGGGATGGAACACTGAAGCTTTCTTT.

The chain couples TRBV2 to TRBJ1-1; 8 bases agree with TRBD1. The germline gives CDR1 SNHLY, CDR2 FYNNEI. With 6 bases clipped from V and 4 bases from J, the junction kept 7 bases outside the gene matches. This CDR3 contains 14 residues. The CDR3 DNA reads TGTGCCAGCAGCTCCGGACAGGGTTCCACTGAAGCTTTCTTT. It codes for CASSSGQGSTEAFF.

The genes are TRBV4-2 and TRBJ1-1, with 8 nucleotides matching TRBD1. The ends lost 4 bases at V and 3 bases at J; junction bases unmatched: 7. The germline gives CDR1 LGHNA, CDR2 YNFKEQ. The length of the CDR3 is 15 residues. CDR3 amino acids: CASSLLRGLDTEAFF. For the CDR3, the DNA is TGTGCCAGCAGCCTCCTCAGGGGGCTGGACACTGAAGCTTTCTTT.

There are a few counts of this clone. The rearrangement joins TRBV19 to TRBJ2-3; 7 nucleotides match TRBD1. The V and J ends lost 5 bases and 3 bases, in that order; junction bases with no gene match: 11. The germline CDR1 and CDR2 sequences are LNHDA and SQIVND (reference sequence). The CDR3 totals 16 residues. The CDR3: CASSPGQVRATDTQYF. As DNA, the CDR3 is TGTGCCAGTAGTCCCGGACAGGTTAGGGCGACAGATACGCAGTATTTT.

The V call is TRBV20-1, the J call TRBJ2-5; no definite D call. The CDR3 consists of 11 residues. Germline V gene lookup returns CDR1 DFQATT and CDR2 SNEGSKA (reference sequence). V was shortened by 5 bases and J by 0 bases, with 4 bases between the two germline ends. CDR3 sequence (DNA): TGCAGTGCTGCTTACCAAGAGACCCAGTACTTC. Its translation is CSAAYQETQYF.

The V and J genes are TRBV28 and TRBJ1-2; D might be TRBD1 (6 bases). Trimming took 10 bases from V and 4 from J, leaving 19 bases between them. The germline CDR1 and CDR2 sequences are MDHEN and SYDVKM. The CDR3 length is 14 residues. The CDR3 protein is CATEEKGGPYGYTF. CDR3 nucleotides: TGTGCCACCGAAGAGAAGGGGGGTCCCTATGGCTACACCTTC.

V usage is TRBV29-1 and J usage is TRBJ2-2; 10 nucleotides line up with TRBD2. The CDR3 is made up of 15 amino acids. CDR1 and CDR2 from the germline V gene are SQVTM and ANQGSEA. The V and J ends lost 7 bases and 8 bases, in that order; junction bases with no gene match: 13. The CDR3 spells CSATRVLAGAGELFF. The CDR3 region has the DNA TGCAGCGCCACAAGGGTCCTAGCGGGAGCAGGGGAGCTGTTTTTT.

V usage is TRBV14 and J usage is TRBJ2-1; D may match TRBD1 or TRBD2 (6 bases each). The CDR3 spans 16 residues. Deletions cut 0 bases from V and 3 bases from J, with 12 bases between. Germline V gene data show CDR1 as SGHDN and CDR2 as FVKESK. This CDR3 is CASSQDLGGFYNEQFF. The CDR3 DNA reads as TGTGCCAGCAGCCAAGATCTAGGGGGGTTCTACAATGAGCAGTTCTTC.

The chain uses TRBV21-1 and TRBJ1-2. TRBV21-1 is a pseudogene segment. The CDR3 spans 16 residues. The CDR3 nucleotides are TGTGCCAGCACCCCACCCGACCGCACACCTAACTATGGCTACACCTTC. Translating gives CASTPPDRTPNYGYTF.

V usage is TRBV12-3 or TRBV12-4 and J usage is TRBJ1-5; D ambiguous. V dropped 6 bases and J dropped 9 bases, with 9 bases sitting between them. The CDR3 runs to 11 residues. The CDR3 here is CASSPRWPQHF. The CDR3 DNA follows: TGTGCCAGCAGCCCCAGGTGGCCCCAGCATTTT.

This clone was seen more than once but under ten times. J is TRBJ2-1 and V is TRBV5-6, with TRBD2 as a possible D gene (6 bases). This CDR3 is 14 amino acids long. The V end lost 4 bases, the J end lost 4 bases, and 12 bases lay between the germline ends. Germline lookup yields CDR1 SGHDT and CDR2 YYEEEE. CDR3 DNA: TGTGCCAGCAGCCACGGGACTTATTACAATGAGCAGTTCTTC. It encodes CASSHGTYYNEQFF.

This chain links TRBV4-2 with TRBJ2-6, with D uncertain. Germline loops: CDR1 LGHNA, CDR2 YNFKEQ. The CDR3 has 14 amino acids. The V end lost 4 bases, the J end lost 2 bases, and 6 bases lay between the germline ends. The CDR3 reads CASSRETGANVLTF. DNA for the CDR3: TGTGCCAGCAGCCGTGAGACTGGGGCCAACGTCCTGACTTTC.

The rearrangement links TRBV10-3 to TRBJ2-7; TRBD2 matches 8 bases. Trimming at V came to 0 bases and at J to 5 bases, leaving 9 bases not matched to a gene. The germline V gene has CDR1 ENHRY and CDR2 SYGVKD. The CDR3 sequence is 16 residues long. The CDR3 nucleotides are TGTGCCATCAGTGAGTCATCGCTAGCGGGTGTCAACGAGCAGTACTTC. It is translated as CAISESSLAGVNEQYF.

The chain couples TRBV24-1 to TRBJ1-2, with a tentative D call TRBD1 (6 bases). Trimming took off 5 bases at V and 2 bases at J, with 11 bases between the two ends. Germline-derived CDR1 and CDR2 are KGHDR and SFDVKD. CDR3 length: 14 residues. CDR3 nucleotides: TGTGCCACCAGTGGTCGGACAGACAACTATGGCTACACCTTC. Protein product: CATSGRTDNYGYTF.

In this sample, this clone turned up once. The chain carries TRBV28 and TRBJ2-7; 12 bases are a match to TRBD1. This CDR3 has 16 residues. Germline-derived CDR1 and CDR2 are MDHEN and SYDVKM. The V gene end was trimmed by 5 bases and the J gene end by 3 bases; junction bases not matched to a gene: 8. The CDR3 protein is CASSPLGQGAFYEQYF. CDR3 nucleotides: TGTGCCAGCAGTCCCCTGGGACAGGGGGCCTTCTACGAGCAGTACTTC.

V is TRBV19 and J is TRBJ2-7; TRBD1 matches 7 bases. Per the germline V gene, CDR1 is LNHDA and CDR2 is SQIVND (reference sequence). CDR3 length: 15 amino acids. The V segment lost 5 bases and the J segment 3 bases; nucleotides outside the gene matches: 10. CDR3 region: CASSRQGPFGYEQYF. The CDR3 nucleotides are TGTGCCAGTAGTCGACAGGGTCCGTTTGGCTACGAGCAGTACTTC.

Written as DNA, the CDR3 is TGTGCCATCAAAACGGGAGTGGACACCGGGGAGCTGTTTTTT. Encoded protein: CAIKTGVDTGELFF. The J gene is TRBJ2-2, the V gene TRBV10-3; D perhaps matches TRBD2 (6 bases). This CDR3 spans 14 amino acids. Trimming pared 7 bases from V and 3 bases from J, leaving 12 bases between. CDR1 ENHRY and CDR2 SYGVKD come from the germline V gene.

The J gene is TRBJ1-3, the V gene TRBV28, with 8 bases lining up with TRBD1. The CDR3 has 15 residues. The V gene end was trimmed by 4 bases and the J gene end by 7 bases; junction bases not matched to a gene: 9. The germline V gene encodes CDR1 MDHEN and CDR2 SYDVKM. The CDR3: CASSSPLDRANTIYF. The CDR3 coding sequence is TGTGCCAGCAGTTCCCCCCTGGACAGGGCGAACACCATATATTTT.

The V and J genes are TRBV5-1 and TRBJ2-7; no clear D gene. The V gene's germline CDR1 is SGHRS and CDR2 YFSETQ. CDR3 length: 15 residues. Trimming took off 2 bases at V and 0 bases at J, with 12 bases between the two ends. CDR3 coding DNA: TGCGCCAGCAGCTTCACAAAGCTGTCCTCCTACGAGCAGTACTTC. Translated, it gives CASSFTKLSSYEQYF.

The chain employs TRBV6-5 and TRBJ1-1, with D unclear. Germline CDR1 and CDR2: MNHEY and SVGAGI. V was clipped by 1 base and J by 1 base, with 10 bases between them. CDR3 size: 15 residues. CDR3 DNA: TGTGCCAGCAGTTACTGGATGGAGGGGAACACTGAAGCTTTCTTT. This translates into CASSYWMEGNTEAFF.

In its sample, this clone was seen a few times. The chain carries TRBV7-8 and TRBJ2-7, with 8 bases identical to TRBD2. The junction had 10 bases not matched to a gene; V was cut back by 6 bases and J by 6 bases. Per the germline V gene, CDR1 is SGHVS and CDR2 is FQNEAQ. There are 14 residues in the CDR3. The CDR3 DNA sequence: TGTGCCAGCAGTCATCAGCGGGAGTCGTCCGAGCAGTACTTC. It yields the protein CASSHQRESSEQYF.

This chain joins TRBV7-3 and TRBJ2-1, with TRBD2 matching 10 bases. Germline assignment: CDR1 SGHTA and CDR2 FQGTGA. Trimming at V came to 3 bases and at J to 10 bases, leaving 3 bases not matched to a gene. The CDR3 loop spans 13 amino acids. CDR3 protein: CASSFTSGIEQFF. The CDR3 DNA follows: TGTGCCAGCAGCTTCACTAGCGGGATCGAGCAGTTCTTC. The full variable domain, rest sourced from reference TRBV7-3 and TRBJ2-1, is GAGVSQTPSNKVTEKGKYVELRCDPISGHTALYWYRQSLGQGPEFLIYFQGTGAADDSGLPNDRFFAVRPEGSVSTLKIQRTERGDSAVYLCASSFTSGIEQFFGPGTRLTVL.

This clone was counted a few times. The CDR3 is CASSQFDRGAEDEQFF. The CDR3 DNA is TGCGCCAGCAGCCAGTTCGACAGGGGGGCCGAGGATGAGCAGTTCTTC. This chain connects TRBV4-1 to TRBJ2-1, with 9 bases fitting TRBD1. Germline lookup yields CDR1 MGHRA and CDR2 YSYEKL. Trimming took 3 bases from V and 8 from J; bases not matched to a gene: 11. The CDR3 contains 16 residues.